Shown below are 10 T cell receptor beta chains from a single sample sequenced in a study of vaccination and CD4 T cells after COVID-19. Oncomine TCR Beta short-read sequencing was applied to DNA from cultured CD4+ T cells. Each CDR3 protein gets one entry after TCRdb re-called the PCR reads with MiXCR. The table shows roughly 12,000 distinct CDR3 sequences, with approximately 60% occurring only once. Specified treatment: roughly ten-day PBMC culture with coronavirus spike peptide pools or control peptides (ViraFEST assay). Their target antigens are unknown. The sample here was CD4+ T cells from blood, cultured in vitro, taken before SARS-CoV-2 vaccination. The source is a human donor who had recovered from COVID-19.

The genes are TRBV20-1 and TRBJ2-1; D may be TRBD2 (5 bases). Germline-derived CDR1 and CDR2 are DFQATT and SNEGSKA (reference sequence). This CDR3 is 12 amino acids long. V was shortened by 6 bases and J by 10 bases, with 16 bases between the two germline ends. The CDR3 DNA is TGCAGTGCCCCCGGGGAGCGCGGCGAGCAGTTCTTC. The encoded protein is CSAPGERGEQFF.

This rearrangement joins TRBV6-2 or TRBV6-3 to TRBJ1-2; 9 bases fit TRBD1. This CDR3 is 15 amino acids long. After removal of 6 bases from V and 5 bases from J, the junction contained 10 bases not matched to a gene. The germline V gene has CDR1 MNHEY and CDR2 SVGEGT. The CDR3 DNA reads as TGTGCCAGCAGCCTCACAGGGGGCGTAGGGTATGGCTACACCTTC. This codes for CASSLTGGVGYGYTF.

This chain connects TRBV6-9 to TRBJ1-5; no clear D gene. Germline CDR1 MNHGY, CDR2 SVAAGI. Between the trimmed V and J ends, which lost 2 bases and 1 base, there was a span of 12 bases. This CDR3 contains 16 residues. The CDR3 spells CASSYIPIRSNQPQHF. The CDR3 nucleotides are TGTGCCAGCAGTTATATCCCTATAAGGAGCAATCAGCCCCAGCATTTT.

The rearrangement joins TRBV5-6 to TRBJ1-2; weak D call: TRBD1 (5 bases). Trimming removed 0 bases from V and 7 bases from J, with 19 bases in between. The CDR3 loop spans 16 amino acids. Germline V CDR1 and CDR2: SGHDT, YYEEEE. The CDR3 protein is CASSLVPGTARVGYTF. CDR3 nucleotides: TGTGCCAGCAGCTTGGTACCCGGGACGGCCAGGGTTGGCTACACCTTC.

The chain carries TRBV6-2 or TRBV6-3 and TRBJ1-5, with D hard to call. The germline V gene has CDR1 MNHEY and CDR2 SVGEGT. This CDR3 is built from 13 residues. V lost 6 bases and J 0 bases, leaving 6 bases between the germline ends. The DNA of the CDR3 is TGTGCCAGCAGCGGGTTTAGCAATCAGCCCCAGCATTTT. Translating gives CASSGFSNQPQHF.

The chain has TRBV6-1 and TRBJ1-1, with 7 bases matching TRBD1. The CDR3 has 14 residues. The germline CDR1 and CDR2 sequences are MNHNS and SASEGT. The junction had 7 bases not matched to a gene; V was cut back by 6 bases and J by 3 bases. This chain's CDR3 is CASRRDSSYTEAFF. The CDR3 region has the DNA TGTGCCAGCAGGAGGGACAGTTCCTACACTGAAGCTTTCTTT.

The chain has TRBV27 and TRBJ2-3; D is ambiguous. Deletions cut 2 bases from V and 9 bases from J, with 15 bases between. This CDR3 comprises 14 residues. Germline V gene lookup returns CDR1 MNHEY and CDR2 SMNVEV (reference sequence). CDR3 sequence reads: CASSLVSKPGTQYF. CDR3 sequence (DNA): TGTGCCAGCAGTTTAGTTAGCAAACCCGGGACGCAGTATTTT.

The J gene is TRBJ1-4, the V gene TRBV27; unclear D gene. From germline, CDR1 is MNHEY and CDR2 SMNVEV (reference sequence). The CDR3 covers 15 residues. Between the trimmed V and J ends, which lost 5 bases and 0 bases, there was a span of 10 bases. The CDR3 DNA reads TGTGCCAGCAGTCCCTCGGCAGCAACTAATGAAAAACTGTTTTTT. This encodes CASSPSAATNEKLFF. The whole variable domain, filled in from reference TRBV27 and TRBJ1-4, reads EAQVTQNPRYLITVTGKKLTVTCSQNMNHEYMSWYRQDPGLGLRQIYYSMNVEVTDKGDVPEGYKVSRKEKRNFPLILESPSPNQTSLYFCASSPSAATNEKLFFGSGTQLSVL.

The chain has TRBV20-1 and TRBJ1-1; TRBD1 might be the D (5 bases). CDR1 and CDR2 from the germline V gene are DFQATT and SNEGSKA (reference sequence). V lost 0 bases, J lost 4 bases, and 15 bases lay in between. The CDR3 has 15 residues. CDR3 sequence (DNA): TGCAGTGCTAGAGATACCGGGGCCCCGGGCACTGAAGCTTTCTTT. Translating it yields CSARDTGAPGTEAFF.

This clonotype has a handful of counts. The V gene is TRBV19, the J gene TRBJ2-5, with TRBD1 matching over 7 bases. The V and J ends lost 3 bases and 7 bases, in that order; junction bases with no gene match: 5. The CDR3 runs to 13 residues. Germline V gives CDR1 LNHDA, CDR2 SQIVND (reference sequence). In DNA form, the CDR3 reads TGTGCCAGTAGTATGCAGGGGGAAAGGACCCAGTACTTC. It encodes CASSMQGERTQYF.